This TCR beta chain was obtained from a study of Graves' ophthalmopathy and Graves' hyperthyroidism. On the study more broadly: Researchers classed hyperthyroidism as stable given no ophthalmopathy within 18 months of follow-up. Notes on the study in general: Blood was where most expanded thyroid clonotypes above 0.001 frequency also turned up. The model achieved about 67% sensitivity and roughly 72% specificity for ophthalmopathy progression.

The table lists this clonotype with many counts. Its antigen is undetermined. The germline V gene has CDR1 ENHRY and CDR2 SYGVKD. The V and J ends lost 3 bases and 1 base respectively, with 6 bases between them. This CDR3 is built from 13 residues. Clinicians made diagnoses from clinical symptoms, serum thyroxine, TRAb, thyroid ultrasound and orbital computed tomography. RNA transcripts were the template, and TCR beta CDR3 regions were amplified from them. A first-round RT-PCR used HTBI primers, followed by a second-round multiplex PCR. TCRdb analysed the multiplex PCR reads with MiXCR anew, one entry per CDR3 protein. This sample has over a million distinct CDR3 sequences; about 36% occur once, and the top ten carry roughly 10%.

The gene calls are TRBV10-3 and TRBJ1-1; D is unresolved. The TCR comes from an adult man with Graves' hyperthyroidism. Sequences were obtained from peripheral blood or thyroid tissue (not recorded which). This CDR3 is CAISEQRNTEAFF. The CDR3 region has the DNA TGTGCCATCAGTGAACAGCGGAACACTGAAGCTTTCTTT.